This section outlines one TCR beta chain sequence together with its context. Its antigen is not identified. Overall study findings and caveats: Tumor memory CD4+ T cell TCR gene usage was found to cluster with blood and lymph node memory CD4+ cells and with lymph node naive CD4+ cells. Tumor-infiltrating Treg TCR alpha and beta sequences overlapped most with tumor naive CD4+ T cells, then blood naive.

In germline, CDR1 is SGHTA, CDR2 FQGNSA. The V segment lost 8 bases and the J segment 2 bases; nucleotides outside the gene matches: 3. This CDR3 comprises 14 residues. Semi-nested PCR with Nested Universal Primer A followed constant-region reverse priming of full-length variable regions. Each CDR3 protein is one row after TCRdb ran MiXCR on the 5' RACE reads. In the table there are nearly 40,000 distinct CDR3 sequences, 15% to 20% of which are singletons. Naive CD4+ cells had CD25+ Tregs removed. Material: naive CD4+ T cells sorted from a lymph node. The subset denotes: naive CD4+ T cells, CD4+CD45RA+CD25-. V and J are TRBV7-2 and TRBJ2-1; 10 positions match TRBD2. The TCR was taken from a female donor with breast cancer. The CDR3 DNA reads as TGTGCCAGCCAAGCGGGGGGGCCCTACAATGAGCAGTTCTTC. Protein: CASQAGGPYNEQFF.